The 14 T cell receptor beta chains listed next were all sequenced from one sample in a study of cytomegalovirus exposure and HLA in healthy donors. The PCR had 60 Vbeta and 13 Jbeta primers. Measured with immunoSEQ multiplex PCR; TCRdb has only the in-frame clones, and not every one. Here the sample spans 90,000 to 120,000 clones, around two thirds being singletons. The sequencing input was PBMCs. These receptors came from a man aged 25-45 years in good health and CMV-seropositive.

The CDR3 sequence is CASSGTGGSYEQYF. The CDR3 DNA reads as TGTGCCAGCAGTGGGACAGGGGGCTCCTACGAGCAGTACTTC. The chain links TRBV6-1 to TRBJ2-7; 10 bases fit TRBD1. V lost 4 bases to trimming and J lost 0 bases; unmatched junction nucleotides: 0. CDR3 length equals 14 residues. Germline V lookup: CDR1 MNHNS, CDR2 SASEGT.

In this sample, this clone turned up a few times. The CDR3 DNA sequence: TGTGCCAGCAGTGACTGGGACGGCGGGAGGAAACTGTTTTTT. Encoded protein: CASSDWDGGRKLFF. The chain combines TRBV6-1 with TRBJ1-4; possibly TRBD1 for D (5 bases). Trimming shortened V by 3 bases and J by 11 bases, and 16 bases separated the two germline ends. Germline values: CDR1 MNHNS, CDR2 SASEGT. The length of the CDR3 is 14 residues.

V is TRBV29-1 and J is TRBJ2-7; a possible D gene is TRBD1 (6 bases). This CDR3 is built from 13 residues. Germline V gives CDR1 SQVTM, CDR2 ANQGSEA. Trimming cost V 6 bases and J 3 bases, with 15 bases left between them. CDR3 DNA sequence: TGCAGCGTCCGTTCGGACAGAAACTACGAGCAGTACTTC. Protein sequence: CSVRSDRNYEQYF.

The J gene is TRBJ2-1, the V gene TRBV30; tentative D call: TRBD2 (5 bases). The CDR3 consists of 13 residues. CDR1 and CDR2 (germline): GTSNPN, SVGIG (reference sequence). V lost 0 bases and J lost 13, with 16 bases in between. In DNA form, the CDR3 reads TGTGCCTGGAGTGTACGGGGTCCCGGTCCCCAGTTCTTC. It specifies CAWSVRGPGPQFF. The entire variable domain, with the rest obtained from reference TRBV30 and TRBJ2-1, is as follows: SQTIHQWPATLVQPVGSPLSLECTVEGTSNPNLYWYRQAAGRGLQLLFYSVGIGQISSEVPQNLSASRPQDRQFILSSKKLLLSDSGFYLCAWSVRGPGPQFFGPGTRLTVL.

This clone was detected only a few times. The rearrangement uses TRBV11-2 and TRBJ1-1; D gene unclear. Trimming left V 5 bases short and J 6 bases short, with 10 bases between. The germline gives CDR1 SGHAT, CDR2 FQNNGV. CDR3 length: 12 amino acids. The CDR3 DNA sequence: TGTGCCAGCAGCCAGGTGTCCCCTGAAGCTTTCTTT. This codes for CASSQVSPEAFF.

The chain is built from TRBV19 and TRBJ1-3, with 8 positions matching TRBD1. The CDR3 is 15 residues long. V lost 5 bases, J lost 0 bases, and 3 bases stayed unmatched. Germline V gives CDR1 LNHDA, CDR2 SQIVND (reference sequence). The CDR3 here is CASSLTGGSGNTIYF. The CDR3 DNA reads TGTGCCAGTAGTCTAACAGGGGGCTCTGGAAACACCATATATTTT.

CDR3 loop: CAWSGDRGLDWDTQYF. CDR3 in DNA: TGTGCCTGGAGTGGGGACAGGGGGCTAGATTGGGATACGCAGTATTTT. This sequence joins TRBV30 and TRBJ2-3, with 12 bases that match TRBD1. Unmatched junction bases numbered 8, after V lost 1 base and J lost 6 bases. CDR3 size: 16 residues. In germline, CDR1 is GTSNPN, CDR2 SVGIG (reference sequence).

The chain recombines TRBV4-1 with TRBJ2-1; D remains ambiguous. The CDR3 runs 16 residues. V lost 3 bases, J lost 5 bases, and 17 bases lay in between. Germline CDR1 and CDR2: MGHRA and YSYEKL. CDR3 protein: CASSHLLAPRDNEQFF. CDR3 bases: TGCGCCAGCAGCCATTTATTAGCCCCTCGGGACAATGAGCAGTTCTTC.

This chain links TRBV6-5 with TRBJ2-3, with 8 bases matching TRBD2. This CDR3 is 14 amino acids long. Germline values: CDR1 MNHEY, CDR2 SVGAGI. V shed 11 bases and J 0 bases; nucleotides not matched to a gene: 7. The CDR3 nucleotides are TGTGCCCGGATAGCGGGGACGAGCACAGATACGCAGTATTTT. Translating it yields CARIAGTSTDTQYF.

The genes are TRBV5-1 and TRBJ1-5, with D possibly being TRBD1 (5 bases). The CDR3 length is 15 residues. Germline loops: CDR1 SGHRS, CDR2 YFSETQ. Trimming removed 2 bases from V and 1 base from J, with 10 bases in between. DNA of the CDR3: TGCGCCAGCAGCTTTACCGGACAAAGCAATCAGCCCCAGCATTTT. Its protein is CASSFTGQSNQPQHF. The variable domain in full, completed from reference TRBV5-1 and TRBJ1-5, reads KAGVTQTPRYLIKTRGQQVTLSCSPISGHRSVSWYQQTPGQGLQFLFEYFSETQRNKGNFPGRFSGRQFSNSRSEMNVSTLELGDSALYLCASSFTGQSNQPQHFGDGTRLSIL.

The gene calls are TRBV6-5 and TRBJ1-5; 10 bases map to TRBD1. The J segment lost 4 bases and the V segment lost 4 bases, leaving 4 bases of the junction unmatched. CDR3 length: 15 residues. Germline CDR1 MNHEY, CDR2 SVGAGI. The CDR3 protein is CASSWPGQGNQPQHF. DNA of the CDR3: TGTGCCAGCAGTTGGCCGGGACAGGGGAATCAGCCCCAGCATTTT.

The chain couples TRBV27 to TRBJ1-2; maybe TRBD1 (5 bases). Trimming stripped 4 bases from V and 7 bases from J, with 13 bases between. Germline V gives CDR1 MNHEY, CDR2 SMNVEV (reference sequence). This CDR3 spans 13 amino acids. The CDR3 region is CASSYSLGGGYTF. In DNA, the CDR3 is TGTGCCAGCAGTTACAGCCTCGGGGGTGGCTACACCTTC.

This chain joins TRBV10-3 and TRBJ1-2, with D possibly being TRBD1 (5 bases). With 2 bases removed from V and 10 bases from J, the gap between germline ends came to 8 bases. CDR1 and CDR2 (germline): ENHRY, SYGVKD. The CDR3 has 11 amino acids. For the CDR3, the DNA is TGTGCCATCAGTGAGGCAGGGTCCTACACCTTC. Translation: CAISEAGSYTF.

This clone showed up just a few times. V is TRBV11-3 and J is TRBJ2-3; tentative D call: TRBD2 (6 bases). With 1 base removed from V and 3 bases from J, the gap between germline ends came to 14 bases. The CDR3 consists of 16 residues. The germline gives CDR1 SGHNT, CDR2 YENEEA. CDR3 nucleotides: TGTGCCAGCAGCTTAGCGGGAGTAGGGCGGACAGATACGCAGTATTTT. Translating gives CASSLAGVGRTDTQYF.